This TCR beta chain comes out of a study of regulatory T cells in long-lasting Graves disease. Across the study: Newly diagnosed Graves' patients had under 3 months of antithyroid drugs. Notes on the study in general: Analyses excluded thyroid tissue, covering peripheral blood alone.

Documented time point: newly diagnosed GD, antithyroid drugs for less than 3 months. The authors made the TCR library using RNA they extracted from PBMCs. Trimming stripped 0 bases from V and 7 bases from J, with 10 bases between. The CDR3 is 14 amino acids. Per the germline V gene, CDR1 is DFQATT and CDR2 is SNEGSKA (reference sequence). Construction of the TCR beta libraries employed iRepertoire HTBI primers in conjunction with Arm-PCR of CDR3 regions. TCRdb redid the calling of the multiplex PCR reads with MiXCR, one entry per CDR3 protein. The sample holds roughly 430,000 distinct CDR3 sequences, about a sixth seen once. Comments on this clonotype: The antigen remains undetermined.

The same sample was also studied in work on T cells in Graves' hyperthyroidism and ophthalmopathy. That study reports: An absence of ophthalmopathy progression within 18 months meant stable Graves' hyperthyroidism. Using the HTBI primer set, a first-round RT-PCR was run on the TCR CDR3.

The TCR was taken from a woman aged 30 to 39 with Graves disease. Sequenced here: peripheral blood mononuclear cells (PBMCs), sampled at new diagnosis, from a patient treated with antithyroid drugs. This rearrangement joins TRBV20-1 to TRBJ1-6; the D gene is possibly TRBD1 (5 bases). The DNA for the CDR3 is TGCAGTGCTAGAGATCAGGGTGGGAATTCACCCCTCCACTTT. Its translation: CSARDQGGNSPLHF.